These T cell receptor beta chains were read from a single sample in a study of cytomegalovirus exposure and HLA in healthy donors. Here immunoSEQ multiplex PCR was the method, and the copy in TCRdb shows in-frame clones only, minus some. Among 130,000 to 150,000 clones, 85% to 90% were seen once, and the ten largest hold 6.2%. What was sequenced was PBMCs. These receptor sequences come from a woman aged 30 to 39 in good health and CMV-seropositive. CDR3s include the opening cysteine and the closing phenylalanine or tryptophan. Fields, in order: clone size, J gene, D gene, V gene, CDR3 DNA, CDR3 protein. A D gene is named only where the DNA matches it firmly. Some rows mark clone size as missing; the rest say once, few, many or name a class of expanded clone.

clone size: NA; J gene: TRBJ2-1; D gene: TRBD1; V gene: TRBV7-9; CDR3 DNA: TGTGCCAGCAGCTCCGGGACAGGGGGCAATGAGCAGTTCTTC; CDR3 protein: CASSSGTGGNEQFF
clone size: NA; J gene: TRBJ2-1; D gene: NA; V gene: TRBV7-9; CDR3 DNA: TGTGCCAGCAGCTCCTACTTAACTAGGGGGGGCAATGAGCAGTTCTTC; CDR3 protein: CASSSYLTRGGNEQFF
clone size: once; J gene: TRBJ2-1; D gene: TRBD2; V gene: TRBV11-2; CDR3 DNA: TGTGCCAGCAGCCGCCTTAGCGGGAACTCCTACAATGAGCAGTTCTTC; CDR3 protein: CASSRLSGNSYNEQFF
clone size: once; J gene: TRBJ2-7; D gene: TRBD1; V gene: TRBV5-1; CDR3 DNA: TGCGCCAGCAGCTTCACAGGGGGCGAGCAGTACTTC; CDR3 protein: CASSFTGGEQYF
clone size: NA; J gene: TRBJ2-1; D gene: NA; V gene: TRBV27; CDR3 DNA: TGTGCCAGCAGTTTAGCGGGTGAGCAGTTCTTC; CDR3 protein: CASSLAGEQFF
clone size: NA; J gene: TRBJ2-5; D gene: NA; V gene: TRBV6-5; CDR3 DNA: TGTGCCAGCTCCCGCGGCTCCCCCCGCGAGACCCAGTACTTC; CDR3 protein: CASSRGSPRETQYF
clone size: NA; J gene: TRBJ1-1; D gene: NA; V gene: TRBV6-5; CDR3 DNA: TGTGCCAGCAGTTCCAGGGGCCTGAACACTGAAGCTTTCTTT; CDR3 protein: CASSSRGLNTEAFF
clone size: NA; J gene: TRBJ1-1; D gene: NA; V gene: TRBV6-5; CDR3 DNA: TGTGCCAGCAGACAGACAGAGTACAACACTGAAGCTTTCTTT; CDR3 protein: CASRQTEYNTEAFF
clone size: NA; J gene: TRBJ2-1; D gene: TRBD2; V gene: TRBV9; CDR3 DNA: TGTGCCAGCAGCGTAGATGGGTCTAGCGGGAGAACGGGGAATGAGCAGTTCTTC; CDR3 protein: CASSVDGSSGRTGNEQFF
clone size: NA; J gene: TRBJ1-5; D gene: TRBD1; V gene: TRBV2; CDR3 DNA: TGTGCCAGTAAGAGACAGGGGCATAGCAATCAGCCCCAGCATTTT; CDR3 protein: CASKRQGHSNQPQHF
clone size: NA; J gene: TRBJ1-1; D gene: NA; V gene: TRBV5-1; CDR3 DNA: TGCGCCAGCAGCTTGGCTGTGAACACTGAAGCTTTCTTT; CDR3 protein: CASSLAVNTEAFF
clone size: NA; J gene: TRBJ2-3; D gene: TRBD2; V gene: TRBV5-1; CDR3 DNA: TGCGCCAGCAGCTTGATCGTAGCGGGAGGGCCCCCAGATACGCAGTATTTT; CDR3 protein: CASSLIVAGGPPDTQYF
clone size: NA; J gene: TRBJ1-1; D gene: TRBD1; V gene: TRBV4-2; CDR3 DNA: TGTGCCAGCAGCCAAGTTCCTTCGGGACAGGGGGGAACTGAAGCTTTCTTT; CDR3 protein: CASSQVPSGQGGTEAFF
clone size: NA; J gene: TRBJ2-7; D gene: TRBD2; V gene: TRBV6-6; CDR3 DNA: TGTGCCAGCCTAGCGGGTTCGTACGAGCAGTACTTC; CDR3 protein: CASLAGSYEQYF
clone size: NA; J gene: TRBJ2-7; D gene: NA; V gene: TRBV27; CDR3 DNA: TGTGCCAGCAGTTCGGGATATCCCGCCGAGCAGTACTTC; CDR3 protein: CASSSGYPAEQYF
clone size: NA; J gene: TRBJ2-5; D gene: NA; V gene: TRBV2; CDR3 DNA: TGTGCCAGCAGTGGACTACAAGAGACCCAGTACTTC; CDR3 protein: CASSGLQETQYF
clone size: NA; J gene: TRBJ1-2; D gene: TRBD1; V gene: TRBV5-4; CDR3 DNA: TGTGCCAGCAGCCCAGACAGGGCTCCCGGCTACACCTTC; CDR3 protein: CASSPDRAPGYTF
clone size: NA; J gene: TRBJ2-2; D gene: NA; V gene: TRBV6-6; CDR3 DNA: TGTGCCAGCAGTCCCAGACTTGAGCTGTTTTTT; CDR3 protein: CASSPRLELFF
clone size: NA; J gene: TRBJ1-5; D gene: TRBD1; V gene: TRBV28; CDR3 DNA: TGTGCCAGCAGTCTCGACAGGGTAAAAAGTCAGCCCCAGCATTTT; CDR3 protein: CASSLDRVKSQPQHF
clone size: NA; J gene: TRBJ2-7; D gene: TRBD1; V gene: TRBV9; CDR3 DNA: TGTGCCAGCAGCGTAGGGGCCCAGGGGGTTAATCACTTC; CDR3 protein: CASSVGAQGVNHF
clone size: NA; J gene: TRBJ2-2; D gene: NA; V gene: TRBV4-1; CDR3 DNA: TGCGCCAGCAGGCCCCGGGAAATGAACACCGGGGAGCTGTTTTTT; CDR3 protein: CASRPREMNTGELFF
clone size: NA; J gene: TRBJ2-3; D gene: TRBD2; V gene: TRBV28; CDR3 DNA: TGTGCCGAAGGGACTAGCGACACAGATACGCAGTATTTT; CDR3 protein: CAEGTSDTDTQYF
clone size: NA; J gene: TRBJ1-3; D gene: NA; V gene: TRBV6-5; CDR3 DNA: TGTGCCAGCAGTTCCGGGGGAGTCGGAAACACCATATATTTT; CDR3 protein: CASSSGGVGNTIYF
clone size: NA; J gene: TRBJ2-1; D gene: TRBD2; V gene: TRBV13; CDR3 DNA: TGTGCCAGCAGCTTAGTGGGTAGCGGGAGGAATGAGCAGTTCTTC; CDR3 protein: CASSLVGSGRNEQFF
clone size: NA; J gene: TRBJ1-1; D gene: TRBD1; V gene: TRBV7-6; CDR3 DNA: TGTGCCAGCAGGGCGACAGGGATCACTGAAGCTTTCTTT; CDR3 protein: CASRATGITEAFF
clone size: NA; J gene: TRBJ1-1; D gene: NA; V gene: TRBV19; CDR3 DNA: TGTGCCAGTAGTATAACGACGGACTTGGACACTGAAGCTTTCTTT; CDR3 protein: CASSITTDLDTEAFF
clone size: NA; J gene: TRBJ1-2; D gene: NA; V gene: TRBV29-1; CDR3 DNA: TGCAGCGCGTTGTGGAGCTATGGCTACACCTTC; CDR3 protein: CSALWSYGYTF
clone size: NA; J gene: TRBJ1-2; D gene: NA; V gene: TRBV5-1; CDR3 DNA: TGCGCCAGCAGCTTAGGCGGGGTTCAGGGCTATGGCTACACCTTC; CDR3 protein: CASSLGGVQGYGYTF
clone size: NA; J gene: TRBJ2-1; D gene: NA; V gene: TRBV5-1; CDR3 DNA: TGCGCCAGCAGCTTGTGGGCCCCCCTGGGAGACGTTGTTGGTGAGCAGTTCTTC; CDR3 protein: CASSLWAPLGDVVGEQFF
clone size: NA; J gene: TRBJ2-7; D gene: NA; V gene: TRBV27; CDR3 DNA: TGTGCCAGCAGTTTTCGAGGGACTCGCTACGAGCAGTACTTC; CDR3 protein: CASSFRGTRYEQYF
clone size: NA; J gene: TRBJ1-4; D gene: NA; V gene: TRBV18; CDR3 DNA: TGTGCCAGCTCACCCTTACTCCAGGGAAGGGGTGATGAAAAACTGTTTTTT; CDR3 protein: CASSPLLQGRGDEKLFF
clone size: NA; J gene: TRBJ2-7; D gene: NA; V gene: TRBV11-1; CDR3 DNA: TGTGCCAGCAGCGCCAAGGGAGTGGTCTACGAGCAGTACTTC; CDR3 protein: CASSAKGVVYEQYF
clone size: NA; J gene: TRBJ2-2; D gene: NA; V gene: TRBV9; CDR3 DNA: TGTGCCAGCAGCGTAGCTCACTCCGGGGAGCTGTTTTTT; CDR3 protein: CASSVAHSGELFF
clone size: NA; J gene: TRBJ2-7; D gene: TRBD1; V gene: TRBV6-6; CDR3 DNA: TGTGCCAGCAGTAAGACAGGGGGAAGCCCCTACGAGCAGTACTTC; CDR3 protein: CASSKTGGSPYEQYF
clone size: NA; J gene: TRBJ2-1; D gene: NA; V gene: TRBV19; CDR3 DNA: TGTGCCAGTAGCGGACTACGCCCCATCGATGAGCAGTTCTTC; CDR3 protein: CASSGLRPIDEQFF
clone size: NA; J gene: TRBJ1-1; D gene: TRBD1; V gene: TRBV28; CDR3 DNA: TGTGCCAGCAGGGGGTCGGGGACAGCGAAAAGCACTGAAGCTTTCTTT; CDR3 protein: CASRGSGTAKSTEAFF
clone size: NA; J gene: TRBJ2-1; D gene: TRBD1; V gene: TRBV5-1; CDR3 DNA: TGCGCCAGTCAGGGACAGGGCCACAATGAGCAGTTCTTC; CDR3 protein: CASQGQGHNEQFF
clone size: NA; J gene: TRBJ2-7; D gene: NA; V gene: TRBV27; CDR3 DNA: TGTGCCAGCAGTTCTGGTAGTCTCGAGCAGTACTTC; CDR3 protein: CASSSGSLEQYF
clone size: NA; J gene: TRBJ2-3; D gene: NA; V gene: TRBV21-1; CDR3 DNA: TGTGCCAGCGCACTACAGGGGGCCAGGGATACGCAGTATTTT; CDR3 protein: CASALQGARDTQYF
clone size: NA; J gene: TRBJ1-2; D gene: TRBD1; V gene: TRBV2; CDR3 DNA: TGTGCCAGCAGCCGGGACAGCAAGCGAACTAAGTCCTTC; CDR3 protein: CASSRDSKRTKSF
clone size: NA; J gene: TRBJ1-2; D gene: NA; V gene: TRBV6-5; CDR3 DNA: TGTGCCACCTACCGCCGAGGCTACACCTTC; CDR3 protein: CATYRRGYTF
clone size: NA; J gene: TRBJ1-5; D gene: NA; V gene: TRBV4-1; CDR3 DNA: TGCGCCAGCAGCCACGGACAGACCGATAGCAATCAGCCCCAGCATTTT; CDR3 protein: CASSHGQTDSNQPQHF
clone size: NA; J gene: TRBJ2-1; D gene: TRBD2; V gene: TRBV5-1; CDR3 DNA: TGCGCCAGCAGCCTAGAGGGACTAGAGCAGTTCTTC; CDR3 protein: CASSLEGLEQFF